The T cell receptor (beta chain) under discussion was sequenced for a study of blood T cell repertoires in COVID-19. This clone was detected a few times. Per the original data handling: It was from reference gene primer amplification that nucleated cell counts were estimated. Sequenced by immunoSEQ multiplex PCR; TCRdb stores in-frame clones only, minus some. V and J calls and clone size are those listed in that table; D and trimming were worked out from the DNA. The table shows about 260,000 clones, with approximately 80% occurring only once. V lost 3 bases and J 5 bases, leaving 8 bases between the germline ends. This CDR3 spans 12 amino acids. Germline V CDR1 and CDR2: MNHNS, SASEGT.

The receptor's source is a human donor in a cohort sampled during active COVID-19. This chain connects TRBV6-1 to TRBJ2-7; D not resolved. Specimen: peripheral blood. CDR3 sequence: CASSDARNEQYF. In DNA form, the CDR3 reads TGTGCCAGCAGTGATGCGAGAAACGAGCAGTACTTC.